This TCR beta chain was captured by sequencing in a study of blood T cell repertoires in COVID-19. As for the study in general: Italy, Spain and the United States were the sources of the convalescent and acute COVID-19 samples. Sources were T cells, B-cell-depleted T cells, or PBMCs; the material itself was cDNA or gDNA.

Germline V CDR1 and CDR2: SEHNR, FQNEAQ (reference sequence). Trimming shortened V by 4 bases and J by 10 bases, and 10 bases separated the two germline ends. The CDR3 is made up of 11 amino acids. Authors' methods: Scientists estimated how many nucleated cells there were by amplifying reference gene primers. The data were produced by immunoSEQ multiplex PCR, yet TCRdb's version contains in-frame clones alone and is incomplete. Clonal size and the V and J genes are those of that table, whereas D and trimming came from the DNA. This table has approximately 97,000 clones, roughly nine tenths appearing once.

The TCR sequence derives from a man between 60 and 75 years old with acute or convalescent COVID-19. The genes are TRBV7-9 and TRBJ1-1; no reliable D call. The sequenced material came from peripheral blood. The CDR3 nucleotides are TGTGCCAGCAGCTCGAGGGAGGGAGCTTTCTTT. As protein: CASSSREGAFF.